This TCR beta chain was obtained from a study of cytomegalovirus exposure and HLA in healthy donors. Study-wide findings and caveats: Later analysis identified a missense DCLRE1C variant that was linked to TCR beta V- and J-gene trimming.

About this clone itself: Antigen: not known. One end of the junction is discordant with germline, which a read error may explain.

60 Vbeta and 13 Jbeta primers were used in PCR. Generated by immunoSEQ multiplex PCR, the TCRdb table keeps only in-frame clones and is missing some. Found here are about 170,000 clones, about 83% of them singletons; the top ten hold around 4.8%. Input material: PBMCs. The TCR was taken from a girl between 5 and 17 years old in good health and CMV-seropositive.

The CDR3 nucleotides read TGTGCTAGCAGCTTAGGGCCAGCAACTAATGAAAAACTGTTTTTT. Protein sequence: CASSLGPATNEKLFF. V usage is TRBV7-7 and J usage is TRBJ1-4; D remains ambiguous. This CDR3 is 15 amino acids long. From germline, CDR1 is SSHAT and CDR2 FNYEAQ (reference sequence).